Listed below are T cell receptor beta chains from one sample, sequenced in a study. MiXCR, applied by TCRdb to the reads, yields one record per CDR3 protein. The sample carries roughly 15,000 distinct CDR3 sequences, roughly a third recorded once. The specimen sequenced was blood. The receptors originated from a human donor. The CDR3 runs from the conserved cysteine through the conserved F or W. D genes are given only for firm matches. Some rows mark clone size as missing; the rest say once, few, many or name a class of expanded clone.

size: NA
J: TRBJ1-3
D: NA
V: TRBV23-1
CDR3: CASSRMGRPSSGNTIYF
DNA: TGCGCCAGCAGTCGAATGGGCAGGCCGAGCTCTGGAAACACCATATATTTT

size: large
J: TRBJ2-2
D: NA
V: TRBV20-1
CDR3: CSARDVSYTGELFF
DNA: TGCAGTGCTAGAGATGTAAGCTACACCGGGGAGCTGTTTTTT

size: NA
J: TRBJ2-2
D: TRBD1
V: TRBV7-6
CDR3: CASSLGQGSRELFF
DNA: TGTGCTAGCAGCTTGGGACAGGGTAGCCGGGAGCTGTTTTTT

size: NA
J: TRBJ1-5
D: NA
V: TRBV4-3
CDR3: CASSQDSIGMRWGSHSNQPQHF
DNA: TGCGCCAGCAGCCAAGATTCTATAGGAATGAGATGGGGTTCACATAGCAATCAGCCCCAGCATTTT

size: many
J: TRBJ2-4
D: TRBD2
V: TRBV4-3
CDR3: CASSQDPPTSGITKNIQYF
DNA: TGCGCCAGCAGCCAAGATCCCCCAACTAGCGGGATAACCAAAAACATTCAGTACTTC

size: once
J: TRBJ1-6
D: TRBD1
V: TRBV20-1
CDR3: CSVRQGSGTLHF
DNA: TGCAGCGTTAGACAGGGATCTGGGACCCTCCACTTT

size: NA
J: TRBJ2-2
D: NA
V: TRBV4-2
CDR3: CASSQAWDTGELFF
DNA: TGTGCCAGCAGCCAAGCTTGGGACACCGGGGAGCTGTTTTTT

size: many
J: TRBJ1-2
D: TRBD1
V: TRBV29-1
CDR3: CSVETNFGQGANYGYTF
DNA: TGCAGCGTTGAAACAAACTTCGGACAGGGAGCTAACTATGGCTACACCTTC

size: few
J: TRBJ2-7
D: NA
V: TRBV14
CDR3: CASSHGGPPYEQYF
DNA: TGTGCCAGCAGCCACGGCGGTCCCCCCTACGAGCAGTACTTC

size: medium-sized
J: TRBJ1-3
D: NA
V: TRBV12-3/TRBV12-4
CDR3: CASSPDSGNTIYF
DNA: TGTGCCAGCAGTCCTGACTCTGGAAACACCATATATTTT

size: NA
J: TRBJ1-6
D: NA
V: TRBV4-3
CDR3: CASSQDMANSPLHF
DNA: TGCGCCAGCAGCCAAGATATGGCCAATTCACCCCTCCACTTT

size: NA
J: TRBJ2-7
D: TRBD1
V: TRBV4-1
CDR3: CASSQRPVGTVTEYEQYF
DNA: TGCGCCAGCAGCCAACGACCCGTGGGGACAGTGACAGAATACGAGCAGTACTTC

size: NA
J: TRBJ1-3
D: NA
V: TRBV5-1
CDR3: CASSLGSAIYF
DNA: TGCGCCAGCAGCTTGGGAAGCGCTATATATTTT

size: medium-sized
J: TRBJ2-1
D: NA
V: TRBV30
CDR3: CAWTPGVYNEQFF
DNA: TGTGCCTGGACCCCGGGTGTCTACAATGAGCAGTTCTTC

size: many
J: TRBJ1-6
D: TRBD1
V: TRBV4-3
CDR3: CASSQDLRGTVPSPLHF
DNA: TGCGCCAGCAGCCAAGATCTTCGCGGGACAGTACCTTCACCCCTCCACTTT

size: NA
J: TRBJ2-3
D: TRBD2
V: TRBV7-1
CDR3: CASSPVSGLADTQYF
DNA: TGTGCCAGCAGCCCAGTCTCGGGACTAGCAGATACGCAGTATTTT

size: many
J: TRBJ1-2
D: NA
V: TRBV29-1
CDR3: CSATRGDAGYGYTF
DNA: TGCAGCGCAACCCGGGGGGATGCTGGCTATGGCTACACCTTC

size: NA
J: TRBJ2-3
D: NA
V: TRBV18
CDR3: CASSPLQGDTQYF
DNA: TGTGCCAGCTCACCACTCCAGGGAGATACGCAGTATTTT

size: few
J: TRBJ2-5
D: NA
V: TRBV20-1
CDR3: CSARDVSYPRETQYF
DNA: TGCAGTGCTAGAGATGTAAGCTACCCTCGAGAGACCCAGTACTTC

size: few
J: TRBJ1-4
D: NA
V: TRBV29-1
CDR3: CSVDLNSRGEKLFF
DNA: TGCAGCGTTGATCTGAACAGCCGAGGGGAAAAACTGTTTTTT

size: NA
J: TRBJ1-6
D: NA
V: TRBV4-2
CDR3: CASSQDKSAVYNSPLHF
DNA: TGTGCCAGCAGCCAAGATAAGTCGGCAGTCTATAATTCACCCCTCCACTTT

size: medium-sized
J: TRBJ1-1
D: NA
V: TRBV29-1
CDR3: CSVESPENTEAFF
DNA: TGCAGCGTTGAATCCCCAGAGAACACTGAAGCTTTCTTT

size: NA
J: TRBJ1-2
D: TRBD1
V: TRBV20-1
CDR3: CSALQGQAFRGYTF
DNA: TGCAGTGCTTTACAGGGACAGGCCTTTAGAGGCTACACCTTC

size: many
J: TRBJ1-2
D: TRBD1
V: TRBV4-3
CDR3: CASSQDTGQGASGSYGYTF
DNA: TGCGCCAGCAGCCAAGATACGGGACAGGGGGCAAGTGGGTCTTATGGCTACACCTTC

size: NA
J: TRBJ2-2
D: NA
V: TRBV29-1
CDR3: CSSSISGPPWRELFF
DNA: TGCAGCAGTTCGATAAGCGGGCCGCCATGGAGGGAGCTGTTTTTT

size: NA
J: TRBJ1-1
D: TRBD1
V: TRBV6-5
CDR3: CASSRGQGRVTEAFF
DNA: TGTGCCAGCAGCCGAGGACAGGGACGGGTCACTGAAGCTTTCTTT

size: many
J: TRBJ2-3
D: NA
V: TRBV4-3
CDR3: CASSQDAGPPDTQYF
DNA: TGCGCCAGCAGCCAAGATGCAGGGCCCCCAGATACGCAGTATTTT

size: many
J: TRBJ1-5
D: NA
V: TRBV4-3
CDR3: CASSQVWAGQQPQHF
DNA: TGCGCCAGCAGCCAAGTGTGGGCAGGGCAACAGCCCCAGCATTTT

size: many
J: TRBJ1-5
D: NA
V: TRBV12-3/TRBV12-4
CDR3: CASSAAGADRNQPQHF
DNA: TGTGCCAGCAGTGCCGCCGGGGCTGACAGGAACCAGCCCCAGCATTTT

size: many
J: TRBJ2-2
D: TRBD1
V: TRBV4-3
CDR3: CASSQDNPGTGNTGELFF
DNA: TGCGCCAGCAGCCAAGATAATCCCGGGACAGGGAACACCGGGGAGCTGTTTTTT

size: many
J: TRBJ1-1
D: NA
V: TRBV20-1
CDR3: CSARDMGHRNTEAFF
DNA: TGCAGTGCTAGAGATATGGGACACCGGAACACTGAAGCTTTCTTT

size: NA
J: TRBJ1-5
D: NA
V: TRBV20-1
CDR3: CSANRPSQPQHF
DNA: TGCAGTGCCAACCGACCGAGCCAGCCCCAGCATTTT

size: NA
J: TRBJ1-1
D: TRBD1
V: TRBV4-3
CDR3: CASSRDRRTEAFF
DNA: TGCGCCAGCAGCCGGGACAGGAGGACTGAAGCTTTCTTT

size: many
J: TRBJ1-5
D: NA
V: TRBV18
CDR3: CASSPSMGGNQPQHF
DNA: TGTGCCAGCTCACCATCGATGGGCGGCAATCAGCCCCAGCATTTT

size: NA
J: TRBJ1-1
D: NA
V: TRBV29-1
CDR3: CSVWPGTGTEAFF
DNA: TGCAGCGTTTGGCCCGGGACCGGAACTGAAGCTTTCTTT

size: NA
J: TRBJ1-5
D: NA
V: TRBV4-3
CDR3: CASSPHSGRRNQPQHF
DNA: TGCGCTAGCAGCCCCCACTCCGGACGGCGCAATCAGCCCCAGCATTTT

size: many
J: TRBJ1-5
D: TRBD1
V: TRBV29-1
CDR3: CSVRTGTFNQPQHF
DNA: TGCAGCGTAAGGACAGGGACCTTCAATCAGCCCCAGCATTTT

size: NA
J: TRBJ2-7
D: TRBD2
V: TRBV28
CDR3: CASSPQRGRPYEQYF
DNA: TGTGCCAGCAGCCCCCAACGCGGGAGACCCTACGAGCAGTACTTC

size: many
J: TRBJ1-1
D: TRBD1
V: TRBV29-1
CDR3: CSVGLEPTGVNTEAFF
DNA: TGCAGCGTTGGACTCGAACCGACAGGGGTGAACACTGAAGCTTTCTTT